Following are 27 T cell receptor beta chains from one sample sequenced in a study of response to subunit inactivated influenza vaccine. Each CDR3 protein is one row after TCRdb ran MiXCR on the RT-PCR reads. The sample has about 700,000 distinct CDR3 sequences, 11% to 15% seen once; the top ten hold 6% to 8%. Sequences were derived from PBMCs from blood, sampled around two weeks before vaccination. Receptor source: a middle-aged man who received an inactivated influenza vaccine.

The genes are TRBV3-1 and TRBJ2-5; tentatively, D is TRBD1 or TRBD2 (5 bases each). This CDR3 contains 18 residues. CDR1 and CDR2 (germline): LGHDT, YNNKEL (reference sequence). Trimming removed 2 bases from V and 3 bases from J, with 22 bases in between. CDR3 sequence: CASSQFILRDGYKETQYF. The CDR3 nucleotides read TGTGCCAGCAGCCAATTCATTCTCAGGGACGGGTATAAAGAGACCCAGTACTTC.

Only a few counts were recorded for this clonotype. The V call is TRBV29-1, the J call TRBJ2-6; D unresolved. V dropped 0 bases and J dropped 4 bases, with 7 bases sitting between them. The CDR3 spans 14 residues. CDR1 and CDR2 (germline): SQVTM, ANQGSEA. The CDR3 DNA is TGCAGCGTTGAAGATCGAGCAGGGGCCAACGTCCTGACTTTC. Residues: CSVEDRAGANVLTF.

The chain joins TRBV18 to TRBJ1-1, with 7 bases fitting TRBD1. The CDR3 loop spans 15 amino acids. Germline values: CDR1 KGHSH, CDR2 LQKENI. Trimming removed 3 bases from V and 0 bases from J; junction bases left unmatched: 4. Here the CDR3 DNA reads TGTGCCAGCTCACCCGGACAGGACCTGAACACTGAAGCTTTCTTT. The encoded protein is CASSPGQDLNTEAFF.

This clonotype turned up a few times. The chain links TRBV20-1 to TRBJ2-7, with TRBD2 identical over 12 bases. CDR3 length: 15 residues. V trimming: 2 bases; J trimming: 3 bases; junction bases outside the gene matches: 5. CDR1 and CDR2 from the germline V gene are DFQATT and SNEGSKA (reference sequence). Written as DNA, the CDR3 is TGCAGTGCTAGACCTACTAGCGGGAGGCTCTACGAGCAGTACTTC. It yields the protein CSARPTSGRLYEQYF.

The J gene is TRBJ2-7, the V gene TRBV6-2 or TRBV6-3; TRBD1 matches 8 bases. The CDR3 runs 13 residues. The germline CDR1 and CDR2 sequences are MNHEY and SVGEGT. V was clipped by 6 bases and J by 3 bases; unmatched bases: 4. This CDR3 is CASRQGQVYEQYF. In nucleotides, the CDR3 is TGTGCCAGCAGACAGGGACAGGTCTACGAGCAGTACTTC.

The chain is built from TRBV3-1 and TRBJ2-6, with D maybe TRBD2 (5 bases). The germline gives CDR1 LGHDT, CDR2 YNNKEL (reference sequence). This CDR3 has 15 residues. The V end was cut by 7 bases, the J end by 0 bases, with 10 bases between. The CDR3, as DNA: TGTGCCAGCACCCCCCGGGGCTCTGGGGCCAACGTCCTGACTTTC. It translates to CASTPRGSGANVLTF.

The rearrangement links TRBV27 to TRBJ2-7; 7 bases agree with TRBD1. Germline CDR1 MNHEY, CDR2 SMNVEV (reference sequence). V dropped 10 bases and J dropped 3; count of bases not matched to a gene: 9. The CDR3 is 13 residues long. Written as DNA, the CDR3 is TGTGCCACCCGACCGGGACAGCGCTACGAGCAGTACTTC. It specifies CATRPGQRYEQYF.

This clonotype was recorded at least ten times. The chain recombines TRBV27 with TRBJ2-3; a weak D match, TRBD1 (6 bases). The CDR3 is 15 amino acids. The germline gives CDR1 MNHEY, CDR2 SMNVEV (reference sequence). Trimming removed 3 bases at V and 6 bases at J, with 16 bases between. Written as DNA, the CDR3 is TGTGCCAGCAGTTTTCAGGGGCCCCGTTTGGATACGCAGTATTTT. Encoded protein: CASSFQGPRLDTQYF.

The V call is TRBV20-1, the J call TRBJ2-3, with TRBD1 as a possible D gene (5 bases). The CDR3 runs to 14 residues. Germline V gene lookup returns CDR1 DFQATT and CDR2 SNEGSKA (reference sequence). Trimming cost V 0 bases and J 7 bases, with 14 bases left between them. DNA for the CDR3: TGCAGTGCTAGAGAATCAGGGTTCGCCTATACGCAGTATTTT. Amino acid sequence: CSARESGFAYTQYF.

This clonotype was counted a few times. The chain recombines TRBV7-9 with TRBJ2-3; 7 bases fit TRBD2. Germline values: CDR1 SEHNR, CDR2 FQNEAQ (reference sequence). The CDR3 is 16 amino acids. J was trimmed by 0 bases and V by 4 bases; bases with no gene match: 7. CDR3 in amino acids: CASSSGDSGSTDTQYF. CDR3 DNA sequence: TGTGCCAGCAGCTCCGGTGATAGCGGGAGCACAGATACGCAGTATTTT.

Only a few counts were recorded for this clonotype. The chain joins TRBV10-1 to TRBJ2-1; the D is unclear. The CDR3 runs 15 residues. Germline CDR1 WNHNN, CDR2 SYGVQD (reference sequence). The V and J ends lost 3 bases and 1 base respectively, with 10 bases between them. In DNA form, the CDR3 reads TGCGCCAGCAGTGATGGCGTGGCTTCCTACAATGAGCAGTTCTTC. It yields the protein CASSDGVASYNEQFF.

This clonotype was detected only a few times. The J gene is TRBJ2-3, the V gene TRBV20-1; tentatively, D is TRBD1 (5 bases). The CDR3 spans 15 residues. CDR1 DFQATT and CDR2 SNEGSKA come from the germline V gene (reference sequence). V lost 0 bases and J lost 0, with 10 bases in between. CDR3 sequence (DNA): TGCAGTGCTAGAGATCCCAGGGCTAGCACAGATACGCAGTATTTT. The encoded protein is CSARDPRASTDTQYF.

This clonotype was detected a few times. This chain connects TRBV5-4 to TRBJ2-1; 11 bases align to TRBD2. Looked up from germline, CDR1 is SGHNT and CDR2 is YYREEE (reference sequence). V lost 1 base to trimming and J lost 7 bases; unmatched junction nucleotides: 7. This CDR3 comprises 16 residues. The CDR3 is CASSLSLAGGRNEQFF. Here the CDR3 DNA reads TGTGCCAGCAGCTTGTCTCTAGCGGGAGGTAGGAATGAGCAGTTCTTC.

This sequence joins TRBV29-1 and TRBJ2-1; 10 bases are a match to TRBD2. The CDR3 is made up of 13 amino acids. The germline V gene encodes CDR1 SQVTM and CDR2 ANQGSEA. V lost 4 bases, J lost 5 bases, and 2 bases stayed unmatched. The CDR3 here is CSVASGGNNEQFF. The CDR3 bases are TGCAGCGTTGCTAGCGGGGGAAACAATGAGCAGTTCTTC.

This rearrangement joins TRBV5-1 to TRBJ2-4, with D perhaps matching TRBD1 (6 bases). Germline-derived CDR1 and CDR2 are SGHRS and YFSETQ. This CDR3 is built from 16 residues. V was clipped by 7 bases and J by 3 bases, with 20 bases between them. Here the CDR3 reads CASYAYPGANKNIQYF. CDR3 in DNA: TGCGCCAGCTATGCTTATCCAGGGGCAAACAAAAACATTCAGTACTTC.

This clonotype was detected only a few times. The V call is TRBV3-1, the J call TRBJ1-1; 7 nucleotides align to TRBD1. In germline, CDR1 is LGHDT, CDR2 YNNKEL (reference sequence). The trim removed 4 bases at V and 5 bases at J, leaving 7 bases unmatched. This CDR3 has 14 residues. The CDR3 region is CASSLQGRRTEAFF. The CDR3 DNA is TGTGCCAGCAGCCTACAGGGGCGGCGTACTGAAGCTTTCTTT.

This clonotype was picked up a small number of times. The chain uses TRBV12-3 or TRBV12-4 and TRBJ1-4; the match to TRBD1 covers 8 bases. This CDR3 has 14 amino acids. V trimming: 4 bases; J trimming: 7 bases; junction bases outside the gene matches: 5. The CDR3 coding sequence is TGTGCCAGCAGTTGGAGGACAGGGACTGAAAAACTGTTTTTT. It translates to CASSWRTGTEKLFF.

The CDR3 loop is CATSRDRGADTQYF. CDR3 nucleotides: TGTGCCACCAGCAGAGATAGGGGGGCAGATACGCAGTATTTT. The V call is TRBV15, the J call TRBJ2-3; D possibly uses TRBD1 or TRBD2 (6 bases each). The CDR3 spans 14 residues. Germline lookup yields CDR1 LNHNV and CDR2 YYDKDF (reference sequence). V was pared by 0 bases and J by 4 bases, with 8 bases between.

The V and J genes are TRBV7-2 and TRBJ2-5; no clear D. The germline V gene has CDR1 SGHTA and CDR2 FQGNSA. This CDR3 has 12 amino acids. V lost 7 bases and J lost 5, with 11 bases in between. The CDR3 nucleotides are TGTGCCAGCACCCTCAACTGGGAGACCCAGTACTTC. Translation gives CASTLNWETQYF.

The chain uses TRBV12-5 and TRBJ1-1; D might be TRBD1 (5 bases). The V gene lost 1 base and the J gene lost 3 bases, with 15 bases spanning the gap. The CDR3 contains 16 residues. Germline assignment: CDR1 LGHNT and CDR2 FRNRAP. In DNA form, the CDR3 reads TGTGCTAGTGGTTTGGCCCGGGACGTTTTCCACACTGAAGCTTTCTTT. This gives the protein CASGLARDVFHTEAFF.

In this sample, this clonotype turned up a few times. The chain couples TRBV5-1 to TRBJ1-2; 9 bases fit TRBD1. The CDR3 has 16 residues. V trimming: 2 bases; J trimming: 5 bases; junction bases outside the gene matches: 10. Looked up from germline, CDR1 is SGHRS and CDR2 is YFSETQ. This CDR3 reads CASSLRQGEAAYGYTF. The CDR3 DNA reads as TGCGCCAGCAGCTTACGACAGGGGGAAGCCGCATATGGCTACACCTTC.

This clonotype was found a few times. This chain uses TRBV6-1 with TRBJ2-5; 7 nucleotides agree with TRBD1. With 2 bases clipped from V and 0 bases from J, the junction kept 6 bases outside the gene matches. CDR1 is MNHNS, CDR2 SASEGT, per germline. The CDR3 totals 16 residues. CDR3 coding DNA: TGTGCCAGCAGTGAATGGGGCAGGGGGTACCAAGAGACCCAGTACTTC. Residues: CASSEWGRGYQETQYF.

This clonotype has at least ten counts. The chain carries TRBV7-6 and TRBJ1-1; D remains unclear. This CDR3 has 13 residues. Germline V CDR1 and CDR2: SGHVS, FNYEAQ. V was trimmed by 5 bases and J by 0 bases, leaving 7 bases between them. The CDR3 DNA sequence: TGTGCCAGCAGCGCAGACCTGAACACTGAAGCTTTCTTT. Amino acids: CASSADLNTEAFF.

The sample holds a few counts of this clonotype. The rearrangement uses TRBV5-1 and TRBJ1-2, with D unclear. CDR3 length: 12 residues. The V and J ends lost 5 bases and 3 bases respectively, with 8 bases between them. CDR1 and CDR2 from the germline V gene are SGHRS and YFSETQ. The CDR3 sequence: CASRVGDYGYTF. The CDR3 DNA reads as TGCGCCAGCAGGGTTGGGGACTATGGCTACACCTTC.

In its sample, this clonotype was seen a few times. The chain couples TRBV25-1 to TRBJ2-7, with 9 bases identical to TRBD1. J was trimmed by 3 bases and V by 5 bases; bases with no gene match: 8. Germline loops: CDR1 MGHDK, CDR2 SYGVNS. The CDR3 runs to 15 residues. CDR3 bases: TGTGCCAGCAGTTCCTCGGACAGGGGAGGCTACGAGCAGTACTTC. This encodes CASSSSDRGGYEQYF.

The V call is TRBV19, the J call TRBJ2-7; TRBD1 matches 7 bases. J lost 1 base, V lost 5 bases, and 5 bases had no gene match. The CDR3 extends over 14 amino acids. The germline V gene has CDR1 LNHDA and CDR2 SQIVND (reference sequence). For the CDR3, the DNA is TGTGCCAGTAGTGCCCAGACAGGGTCCTACGAGCAGTACTTC. Its translation: CASSAQTGSYEQYF.

A few counts support this clonotype. The V gene is TRBV7-9, the J gene TRBJ1-4; unclear D gene. CDR3 length: 15 amino acids. Looked up from germline, CDR1 is SEHNR and CDR2 is FQNEAQ (reference sequence). Trimming left V 5 bases short and J 4 bases short, with 14 bases between. For the CDR3, the DNA is TGTGCCAGCAGCATCCAGGTCCCCGTTAATGAAAAACTGTTTTTT. Translation gives CASSIQVPVNEKLFF.